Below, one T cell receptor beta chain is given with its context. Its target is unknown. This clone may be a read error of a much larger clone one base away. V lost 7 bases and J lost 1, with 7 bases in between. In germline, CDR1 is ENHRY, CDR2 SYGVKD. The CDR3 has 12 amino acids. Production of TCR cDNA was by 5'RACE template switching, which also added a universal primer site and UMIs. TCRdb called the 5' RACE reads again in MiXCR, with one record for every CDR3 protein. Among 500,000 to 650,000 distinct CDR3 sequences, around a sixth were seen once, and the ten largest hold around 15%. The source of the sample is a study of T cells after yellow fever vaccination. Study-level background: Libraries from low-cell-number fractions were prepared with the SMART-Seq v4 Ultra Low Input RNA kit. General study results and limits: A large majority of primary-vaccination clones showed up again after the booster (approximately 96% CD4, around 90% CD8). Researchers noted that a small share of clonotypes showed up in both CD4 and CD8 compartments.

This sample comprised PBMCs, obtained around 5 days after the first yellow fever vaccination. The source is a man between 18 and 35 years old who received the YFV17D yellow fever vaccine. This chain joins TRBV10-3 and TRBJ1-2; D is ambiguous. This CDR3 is CAIKRHNYGYTF. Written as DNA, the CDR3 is TGTGCCATCAAAAGACATAACTATGGCTACACCTTC.